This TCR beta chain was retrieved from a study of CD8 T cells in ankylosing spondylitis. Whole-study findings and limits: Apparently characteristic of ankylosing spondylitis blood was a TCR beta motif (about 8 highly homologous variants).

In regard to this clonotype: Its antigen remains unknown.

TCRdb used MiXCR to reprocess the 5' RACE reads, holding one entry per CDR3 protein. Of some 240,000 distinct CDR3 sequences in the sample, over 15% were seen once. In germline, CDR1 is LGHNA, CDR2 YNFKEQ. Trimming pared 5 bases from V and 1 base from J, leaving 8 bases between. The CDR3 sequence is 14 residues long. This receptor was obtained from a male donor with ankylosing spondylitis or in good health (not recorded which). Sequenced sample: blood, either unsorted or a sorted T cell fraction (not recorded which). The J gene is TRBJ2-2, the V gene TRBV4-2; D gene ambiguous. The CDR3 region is CASSARQNTGELFF. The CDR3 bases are TGTGCCAGCAGCGCCCGACAGAACACCGGGGAGCTGTTTTTT.